The clone carrying this T cell receptor beta chain has just a few counts. The data belong to a study of blood T cells in healthy people across ages. Sample-barcoded 5' priming and a J-beta primer mix drove a second PCR of roughly 6 to 12 cycles. Each sample provided no less than 2.5 million CDR3-containing paired-end reads. TCRdb reprocessed the 5' RACE reads via MiXCR and lists one record per CDR3 protein. This sample has roughly 1,100,000 distinct CDR3 sequences, with roughly 24% found just once. The germline CDR1 and CDR2 sequences are SGHNT and YYREEE (reference sequence). This CDR3 contains 15 residues. This sample also belongs to another study, concerning T cells of mothers and their children.

V is TRBV5-4 and J is TRBJ2-7; 7 bases match TRBD2. The J call could be wrong; TRBJ2-1 is a better fit for the DNA end. Sample: blood. The TCR sequence derives from a girl aged 2-10 years in good health. The CDR3 region has the DNA TGTGCCAGCAGCCGAGAGGTCGGGGAGGGCAATGAGCAGTTCTTC. Translation: CASSREVGEGNEQFF.